Sequencing of this T cell receptor (beta chain) was carried out in a study of T cells in Graves' hyperthyroidism and ophthalmopathy (dated by TCRdb to about 2019). Describing the broader study: Peripheral blood was collected at initial diagnosis, before any treatment. A discovery cohort of fewer than 110 patients, approximately 44 with Graves' ophthalmopathy and fewer than 65 with stable Graves' hyperthyroidism, was used to find distinguishing TCR V-J signatures. An independent validation cohort of 18 to 20 hyperthyroidism patients and about 15 patients who later progressed to ophthalmopathy tested prospective prediction of ophthalmopathy. The approximately 100 discovery patients were randomly split 7:3 into training and test sets. In over five Graves' hyperthyroidism patients, the study also compared T-cell repertoires from thyroid tissue with T-cell repertoires from blood. After sampling, hyperthyroidism patients received methimazole starting at 30 mg daily, and ophthalmopathy patients received high-dose intravenous methylprednisolone. The paper describes TCR Vbeta CDR3 sequencing of more than 120 peripheral blood samples, made up of about 41 ophthalmopathy patients, some 80 hyperthyroidism patients and 17 progressor patients. What the study reported, not specific to this receptor: Ophthalmopathy was separated from stable hyperthyroidism by a 13 V-J signature model, with about 86% sensitivity and around 81% specificity obtained in cross-validation and 80%/75% obtained in testing. Sample size was not statistically predetermined, and investigators were not blinded to group allocation. During validation, the model predicted progression to ophthalmopathy a median of about 6.5 months ahead of onset, with around 71% sensitivity and roughly 75% specificity. Most expanded thyroid clonotypes (frequency above 0.001) were also detected in blood, a finding suggesting that blood repertoires may reflect thyroid immune responses.

In the ophthalmopathy patients, disease was moderately to severely active, with a Clinical Activity Score of 3 or more, a NOSPECS grade of 4 or more, and a duration of less than 3 months. Exclusion was applied to patients with uncontrolled infections, other autoimmune diseases, pregnancy or lactation. Clinical symptoms, serum thyroxine and TRAb, thyroid ultrasound, and orbital computed tomography formed the basis for the diagnoses. Ficoll-Paque density gradient centrifugation was used to isolate PBMCs from 9.5 to 10 ml of fresh peripheral blood. Total RNA was extracted with Trizol reagent, and quality was checked on an Agilent 2100 Bioanalyzer. TCR beta CDR3 regions were amplified from RNA transcripts. The TCR CDR3 was subjected to a first round of RT-PCR using the HTBI primer set and the Qiagen OneStep RT-PCR kit. The libraries were constructed in a second round of multiplex PCR and then size-selected and purified. Sequencing of the libraries was done on an Illumina HiSeq2000 using paired-end 100 bp reads. In the paper's pipeline: SOAPnuke was used to process the raw data, throwing out any read that contained adapters or uncalled bases, had a mean Phred below 15, or lacked an exact constant-primer or identifier match. COPE v1.2.5 was used to merge the high-quality paired reads, and each unique nucleotide sequence was defined as a clonotype. MiTCR v1.1 was used to align clonotypes to the IMGT TRBV, TRBD and TRBJ reference segments. Analysis was restricted to V-J combinations with a frequency above 0.0001, which covered 99.2% of repertoires. The TCS score was defined as the ratio of F50 (clonal expansion) to E x V (chaos), calculated using BLOSUM62-based TCRdist between CDR3 peptides within each V-J. Welch's t-statistics and random forest reduced around 520 V-J features to 13, which were used in a naive Bayes classifier (R e1071). In TCRdb, the public reads were trimmed at Q25 with fastp and aligned with MiXCR, with productive beta chains retained. All rows with the same CDR3 protein become a single entry with the most common DNA and genes. These V and J calls derive from TCRdb rather than the authors' analysis. Recorded for this sample are more than 450,000 distinct CDR3 sequences; less than 20% of them occurred a single time. The ten largest clones capture roughly 44% of the sample.

This clonotype was seen only a few times. The antigen it recognizes is unknown. One base away there is no much larger clone; base qualities are not given. V is clipped by 10 bases and J by 2 bases, and the sequence between their germline boundaries is 15 bases long. Measured from the cysteine to the phenylalanine, the CDR3 is 14 residues long. This entry keeps only the CDR3 DNA: 42 bases, framed from base 1. Via the germline V gene, CDR1 is SNHLY and CDR2 FYNNEI. Sequencing was performed on blood. This sequence originates from a middle-aged man with Graves' ophthalmopathy. The rearranged chain carries TRBV2 and TRBJ1-5; the D gene is not confidently resolved. CDR3 sequence: CATSGVYGNQPQHF. The base sequence is TGTGCCACCTCCGGAGTGTATGGCAATCAGCCCCAGCATTTT.